The 12 T cell receptor beta chains below all came from one sample that was sequenced in a study of T-cell reconstitution after alpha-beta-depleted transplantation in children. Preparation of the TCRbeta library involved a method that used unique molecular identifiers. TCRdb re-derived calls from the PCR reads in MiXCR, one entry per CDR3 protein. The profile covers hundreds of thousands of distinct CDR3 sequences, with 10% to 15% appearing a single time and 2.2% taken by the ten largest. This specimen consisted of PBMCs, mostly from graft donor cells, obtained 360 days after TCRalphabeta/CD19-depleted stem cell transplant. These receptors originate from a male patient aged 10-17 years who had a stem cell transplant for acute myeloid leukemia, so the T cells may come from the graft donor.

The V gene is TRBV4-3, the J gene TRBJ2-5, with D possibly TRBD1 on 6 matching bases. This CDR3 is 14 amino acids long. The V and J ends lost 4 bases and 2 bases respectively, with 11 bases between them. Germline V CDR1 and CDR2: LGHNA, YSLEER. The CDR3 is CASSLETGQETQYF. The DNA for the CDR3 is TGCGCCAGCAGCCTCGAGACAGGTCAAGAGACCCAGTACTTC.

This clonotype occurred many times. The V gene is TRBV20-1, the J gene TRBJ1-6; D possibly corresponds to TRBD1 (5 bases). Germline CDR1 and CDR2: DFQATT and SNEGSKA (reference sequence). CDR3 length: 14 amino acids. V was clipped by 3 bases and J by 10 bases, with 16 bases between them. CDR3 coding DNA: TGCAGTGCTAGTGCGGGGGTTAAAGGATCACCCCTCCACTTT. The encoded protein is CSASAGVKGSPLHF.

This clonotype showed up just a few times. The chain combines TRBV5-6 with TRBJ2-3; D perhaps matches TRBD1 (6 bases). Deletions cut 5 bases from V and 5 bases from J, with 12 bases between. The CDR3 is 13 amino acids. Per germline, CDR1 SGHDT and CDR2 YYEEEE. The CDR3 nucleotides read TGTGCCAGCAGAGCAGCAGGGGTAGATACGCAGTATTTT. Translating gives CASRAAGVDTQYF.

This clonotype turned up a few times. The chain couples TRBV28 to TRBJ2-1; 15 positions match TRBD2. Germline-derived CDR1 and CDR2 are MDHEN and SYDVKM. V lost 6 bases and J lost 7; bases outside the gene matches: 10. The CDR3 totals 17 residues. In nucleotides, the CDR3 is TGTGCCAGCAGAACCCCCGGGACTAGCGGGAGGCGTAATGAGCAGTTCTTC. As protein: CASRTPGTSGRRNEQFF.

This clonotype has a handful of counts. The rearrangement uses TRBV6-1 and TRBJ1-1; weak D call: TRBD1 (5 bases). The CDR3 length is 15 residues. With 4 bases removed from V and 1 base from J, the gap between germline ends came to 13 bases. The V gene's germline CDR1 is MNHNS and CDR2 SASEGT. CDR3 region: CASSASPGRNTEAFF. For the CDR3, the DNA is TGTGCCAGCAGTGCGTCCCCAGGGAGGAACACTGAAGCTTTCTTT.

This clonotype has more than one count but fewer than ten. This rearrangement joins TRBV3-1 to TRBJ2-1, with D uncertain. Germline CDR1 reads LGHDT; CDR2 reads YNNKEL (reference sequence). Trimming took 3 bases from V and 8 from J, leaving 8 bases between them. This CDR3 is built from 12 residues. CDR3 in amino acids: CASSQVSDEQFF. In DNA form, the CDR3 reads TGTGCCAGCAGCCAGGTGTCGGATGAGCAGTTCTTC.

This clonotype turned up a few times. The chain combines TRBV20-1 with TRBJ2-1; TRBD2 matches 11 bases. In germline, CDR1 is DFQATT, CDR2 SNEGSKA (reference sequence). The CDR3 is made up of 15 amino acids. The V segment lost 2 bases and the J segment 12 bases; nucleotides outside the gene matches: 12. The CDR3 region has the DNA TGCAGTGCTAGACCCACTCCGGGACTAGCGGCTGCGCAGTTCTTC. This translates into CSARPTPGLAAAQFF.

The chain combines TRBV12-3 or TRBV12-4 with TRBJ2-7; D unresolved. The CDR3 runs 12 residues. The V and J ends lost 4 bases and 7 bases respectively, with 11 bases between them. CDR3 DNA sequence: TGTGCCAGCAGTTCAGGACCGGAGGAGCAGTACTTC. It is translated as CASSSGPEEQYF.

This clonotype occurred a few times. V is TRBV7-2 and J is TRBJ2-1; D remains ambiguous. CDR3 size: 15 residues. V was cut by 1 base and J by 8 bases, with 15 bases left in between. The germline V gene encodes CDR1 SGHTA and CDR2 FQGNSA. The CDR3 loop is CASSLVSSGSDEQFF. CDR3 nucleotide sequence: TGTGCCAGCAGCTTAGTGTCTAGTGGGTCGGATGAGCAGTTCTTC. Filled out from reference TRBV7-2 and TRBJ2-1, the complete variable domain reads GAGVSQSPSNKVTEKGKDVELRCDPISGHTALYWYRQSLGQGLEFLIYFQGNSAPDKSGLPSDRFSAERTGGSVSTLTIQRTQQEDSAVYLCASSLVSSGSDEQFFGPGTRLTVL.

This clonotype appeared a few times. The chain couples TRBV2 to TRBJ2-7; tentatively, D is TRBD1 or TRBD2 (5 bases each). V was trimmed by 4 bases and J by 3 bases, leaving 7 bases between them. The CDR3 runs 12 residues. Germline V lookup: CDR1 SNHLY, CDR2 FYNNEI. DNA of the CDR3: TGTGCCAGCAGTGGGGACCACTACGAGCAGTACTTC. Residues: CASSGDHYEQYF.

A few counts support this clonotype. CDR3 nucleotide sequence: TGCAGTGCTACGCGCGGACCCCTGTTCTTC. It yields the protein CSATRGPLFF. This chain joins TRBV20-1 and TRBJ2-1; D unresolved. V lost 4 bases to trimming and J lost 15 bases, with 13 bases between them. From germline, CDR1 is DFQATT and CDR2 SNEGSKA (reference sequence). The CDR3 contains 10 residues.

V and J are TRBV9 and TRBJ1-1; no definite D call. CDR1 and CDR2 (germline): SGDLS, YYNGEE. V dropped 1 base and J dropped 0 bases, with 10 bases sitting between them. There are 15 residues in the CDR3. DNA for the CDR3: TGTGCCAGCAGCGTAACAGTGGGAATGAACACTGAAGCTTTCTTT. Translation: CASSVTVGMNTEAFF.